One TCR beta chain is described in this entry. Its antigen is unknown. This specimen comes from a study of T cell repertoires in cytomegalovirus infection. Study at large: Indicated by public TCR beta signatures were CMV infection and matching HLA type. The study, taken as a whole, reports: The ex vivo response was dominated by HLA-C-restricted CMV-specific TCR beta clonotypes.

Germline V gene sequence: CDR1 SEHNR, CDR2 FQNEAQ (reference sequence). The CDR3 totals 12 residues. Trimming left V 6 bases short and J 1 base short, with 6 bases between. TCRdb redid the calling of the reads with MiXCR, one entry per CDR3 protein. The sample contains approximately 140,000 distinct CDR3 sequences, approximately 5.9% of which appear only once. The sequence was collected from a human donor in good health (CMV status not recorded). Some clones in this sample may be carry-over from other donors' samples. The chain joins TRBV7-9 to TRBJ1-1; D remains ambiguous. The sequencing sample was made of PBMCs. CDR3 in DNA: TGTGCCAGCAGTTGGTCGAACACTGAAGCTTTCTTT. The encoded protein is CASSWSNTEAFF.